The 18 T cell receptor beta chains below come from one sample, sequenced in a study of shared clonotypes between healthy human individuals (dated by TCRdb to 2020 to 2022). The library was generated by the immunoSEQ multiplex PCR assay. Drawn from immuneACCESS, this table holds only the in-frame rearrangements with V and J called that TCRdb kept. Clones are partly lost; checked studies trace under half to an unresolved V gene and leave the rest unexplained. This sample lists more than 2 million clones; under 97% were detected once. The ten largest clones take up around 0.13% of the sample. Source material: naive CD4+ T cells sorted from blood. The cell subset or site label for this specimen denotes: CD45RA+ positively selected. Receptors originate from a man between 18 and 35 years old in good health.

This chain connects TRBV7-2 to TRBJ2-7, with 9 bases matching TRBD2. Germline CDR1 and CDR2: SGHTA and FQGNSA. After removal of 1 base from V and 0 bases from J, the junction contained 4 bases not matched to a gene. This CDR3 region has 16 residues. CDR3 DNA sequence: TGTGCCAGCAGCTTAGTAGCGGGAGTCGGCTCCTACGAGCAGTACTTC. It encodes CASSLVAGVGSYEQYF.

The rearrangement uses TRBV6-5 and TRBJ2-6; tentative D call: TRBD2 (5 bases). The CDR3 has 15 residues. The germline gives CDR1 MNHEY, CDR2 SVGAGI. Trimming took off 5 bases at V and 0 bases at J, with 8 bases between the two ends. The CDR3 loop is CASSRGNSGANVLTF. CDR3 DNA sequence: TGTGCCAGCAGTCGGGGTAACTCTGGGGCCAACGTCCTGACTTTC.

As concerns this clone: The sample carries other DNA sequences with the same CDR3. V is TRBV5-1 and J is TRBJ2-3; weak D call: TRBD2 (6 bases). The length of the CDR3 is 14 residues. Germline CDR1 and CDR2: SGHRS and YFSETQ. V lost 0 bases to trimming and J lost 1 base, with 6 bases between them. The CDR3 loop is CASSLAGGTDTQYF. Here the CDR3 DNA reads TGCGCCAGCAGCTTGGCGGGGGGCACAGATACGCAGTATTTT. Full variable domain (remainder filled in from reference TRBV5-1 and TRBJ2-3): KAGVTQTPRYLIKTRGQQVTLSCSPISGHRSVSWYQQTPGQGLQFLFEYFSETQRNKGNFPGRFSGRQFSNSRSEMNVSTLELGDSALYLCASSLAGGTDTQYFGPGTRLTVL.

The chain is built from TRBV2 and TRBJ1-2; 7 bases align to TRBD1. CDR1 SNHLY and CDR2 FYNNEI come from the germline V gene. This CDR3 is built from 13 residues. The V segment lost 4 bases and the J segment 5 bases; nucleotides outside the gene matches: 4. CDR3: CASSVGQRYGYTF. The CDR3 DNA follows: TGTGCCAGCAGTGTGGGACAGAGATATGGCTACACCTTC.

The genes are TRBV6-1 and TRBJ1-5; 9 bases align to TRBD1. CDR1 is MNHNS, CDR2 SASEGT, per germline. This CDR3 contains 14 residues. The junction had 6 bases not matched to a gene; V was cut back by 4 bases and J by 8 bases. Written as DNA, the CDR3 is TGTGCCAGCAGTGCAAGGGACAGGGTCGAGCCCCAGCATTTT. It is translated as CASSARDRVEPQHF.

In this sample, this clone turned up once. The J gene is TRBJ1-5, the V gene TRBV4-2, with TRBD1 matching over 9 bases. The CDR3 covers 21 residues. CDR1 and CDR2 (germline): LGHNA, YNFKEQ. Losses at the gene ends were 0 bases for V and 0 bases for J; bases not matched to a gene: 15. The chain's CDR3 is CASSQDWAGTGFSYSNQPQHF. DNA for the CDR3: TGTGCCAGCAGCCAAGATTGGGCTGGGACAGGGTTTTCCTATAGCAATCAGCCCCAGCATTTT.

The V and J genes are TRBV6-1 and TRBJ2-7; 10 bases are shared with TRBD2. V trimming: 8 bases; J trimming: 4 bases; junction bases outside the gene matches: 11. The CDR3 has 15 amino acids. CDR1 is MNHNS and CDR2 is SASEGT in the germline V gene. For the CDR3, the DNA is TGTGCCAGCCGACCGATGGGACTAGCGCTTTACGAGCAGTACTTC. Translating gives CASRPMGLALYEQYF.

The V gene is TRBV28, the J gene TRBJ2-7; 7 bases fit TRBD2. Losses at the gene ends were 2 bases for V and 4 bases for J; bases not matched to a gene: 8. The CDR3 contains 15 residues. Looked up from germline, CDR1 is MDHEN and CDR2 is SYDVKM. Here the CDR3 reads CASSLRGDILYEQYF. In DNA form, the CDR3 reads TGTGCCAGCAGTTTACGGGGGGATATCTTATACGAGCAGTACTTC.

The genes are TRBV5-1 and TRBJ2-1, with TRBD2 as a possible D gene (6 bases). The CDR3 totals 14 residues. Trimming cost V 4 bases and J 10 bases, with 18 bases left between them. Germline-derived CDR1 and CDR2 are SGHRS and YFSETQ. CDR3 sequence (DNA): TGCGCCAGCAGCGCCCGGGAGAAGCTCGGGGAGCAGTTCTTC. Translated, it gives CASSAREKLGEQFF.

The genes are TRBV10-3 and TRBJ1-2; 7 bases match TRBD1. CDR1 ENHRY and CDR2 SYGVKD come from the germline V gene. The CDR3 has 15 residues. The ends lost 0 bases at V and 7 bases at J; junction bases unmatched: 8. The CDR3 sequence: CAISESWTGQRGYTF. DNA of the CDR3: TGTGCCATCAGTGAGTCGTGGACAGGACAACGTGGCTACACCTTC.

The rearrangement uses TRBV19 and TRBJ1-5; a weak D match, TRBD1 (6 bases). The CDR3 loop spans 14 amino acids. V lost 5 bases and J 10 bases, leaving 18 bases between the germline ends. Per germline, CDR1 LNHDA and CDR2 SQIVND (reference sequence). The DNA of the CDR3 is TGTGCCAGTAGTGCTCGGCAGGGGAGGGAACCCCAGCATTTT. This sequence encodes CASSARQGREPQHF.

This clone was seen once. The chain has TRBV5-1 and TRBJ2-7, with TRBD2 matching 12 bases. V trimming: 4 bases; J trimming: 1 base; junction bases outside the gene matches: 12. CDR3 length: 18 residues. Germline V gives CDR1 SGHRS, CDR2 YFSETQ. For the CDR3, the DNA is TGCGCCAGCAGCCTTGATCTAGCGGGAGGGCTTAAATCCTACGAGCAGTACTTC. Translating gives CASSLDLAGGLKSYEQYF.

This clone was counted a single time. The rearrangement joins TRBV6-5 to TRBJ1-3, with a weak D call TRBD1 (5 bases). The CDR3 totals 14 residues. The V and J ends lost 5 bases and 7 bases respectively, with 15 bases between them. Germline-derived CDR1 and CDR2 are MNHEY and SVGAGI. The CDR3 coding sequence is TGTGCCAGCAGTCCAACCGGGGGGAGGAACACCATATATTTT. Residues: CASSPTGGRNTIYF.

The V and J genes are TRBV29-1 and TRBJ2-1, with D possibly called TRBD1 or TRBD2 (5 bases each). The CDR3 is 12 residues long. Trimming left V 0 bases short and J 16 bases short, with 16 bases between. CDR1 and CDR2 (germline): SQVTM, ANQGSEA. The DNA for the CDR3 is TGCAGCGTTGAAGACGGGGCGGGTCTAATTTTCTTC. This codes for CSVEDGAGLIFF.

The chain has TRBV11-2 and TRBJ2-2, with 9 bases lining up with TRBD2. The CDR3 totals 17 residues. Per germline, CDR1 SGHAT and CDR2 FQNNGV. Trimming removed 4 bases from V and 5 bases from J; junction bases left unmatched: 11. CDR3 DNA sequence: TGTGCCAGCAGCTCCCCCAGCGGGAGGAGAAGGACCGGGGAGCTGTTTTTT. Amino acids: CASSSPSGRRRTGELFF.

Concerning this clone itself: The identical CDR3 is also encoded by other nucleotide sequences in the sample. The J gene is TRBJ1-2, the V gene TRBV10-3, with 7 bases identical to TRBD1. This CDR3 has 14 residues. The V segment lost 3 bases and the J segment 1 base; nucleotides outside the gene matches: 2. Germline assignment: CDR1 ENHRY and CDR2 SYGVKD. This chain's CDR3 is CAISEQGLNYGYTF. CDR3 in DNA: TGTGCCATCAGTGAACAGGGGCTTAACTATGGCTACACCTTC.

Points on this clone: The same CDR3 can be traced to other DNA sequences in this sample. This rearrangement joins TRBV6-1 to TRBJ2-7; D call uncertain. This CDR3 spans 11 amino acids. The V and J ends lost 5 bases and 2 bases respectively, with 4 bases between them. Germline CDR1 is MNHNS and CDR2 is SASEGT. CDR3 DNA sequence: TGTGCCAGCAGTTCCACCTACGAGCAGTACTTC. Translation: CASSSTYEQYF.

As concerns this clone: Other DNA sequences in the same sample also yield this CDR3. The chain combines TRBV5-1 with TRBJ2-7, with 9 bases lining up with TRBD1. The junction had 5 bases not matched to a gene; V was cut back by 4 bases and J by 3 bases. The germline CDR1 and CDR2 sequences are SGHRS and YFSETQ. This CDR3 spans 14 amino acids. The CDR3 DNA reads TGCGCCAGCAGCCAACAGGGGGCTAACTACGAGCAGTACTTC. It yields the protein CASSQQGANYEQYF.